These 27 T cell receptor beta chains were sequenced from one sample in a study of T cell repertoires in cytomegalovirus infection. TCRdb reprocessed the reads with MiXCR, giving one entry per CDR3 protein. The table shows fewer than 850,000 distinct CDR3 sequences, with 25% to 30% occurring only once. Their specific antigens are unknown. The input for sequencing was cultured CD8+ T cells from PBMCs, taken from culture after CMV antigen stimulation. The receptors originated from a human donor in good health (CMV status not recorded). Some clones in this sample may be carry-over from other donors' samples.

V is TRBV25-1 and J is TRBJ1-5, with TRBD1 matching over 7 bases. CDR3 length: 18 residues. The V segment lost 4 bases and the J segment 0 bases; nucleotides outside the gene matches: 12. Germline CDR1 reads MGHDK; CDR2 reads SYGVNS. The DNA of the CDR3 is TGTGCCAGCAGTGGCACAGGGGATACCCCTTATAGCAATCAGCCCCAGCATTTT. This gives the protein CASSGTGDTPYSNQPQHF.

V is TRBV6-5 and J is TRBJ1-2; D is undetermined. Trimming took off 5 bases at V and 2 bases at J, with 9 bases between the two ends. This CDR3 spans 13 amino acids. Germline CDR1 MNHEY, CDR2 SVGAGI. In DNA form, the CDR3 reads TGTGCCAGCAGTGCGTCGGAGAACTATGGCTACACCTTC. Residues: CASSASENYGYTF.

The chain carries TRBV4-1 and TRBJ1-1, with D possibly being TRBD1 (5 bases). Trimming pared 1 base from V and 7 bases from J, leaving 13 bases between. This CDR3 contains 14 residues. Germline loops: CDR1 MGHRA, CDR2 YSYEKL. The CDR3 region has the DNA TGCGCCAGCAGCCAAGTTCCGAGACAGCTTGAAGCTTTCTTT. Its translation: CASSQVPRQLEAFF.

There are a few counts of this clonotype. The rearrangement uses TRBV20-1 and TRBJ1-1; D is perhaps TRBD1 (5 bases). The V gene's germline CDR1 is DFQATT and CDR2 SNEGSKA (reference sequence). The CDR3 is 12 amino acids. The ends were cut back, 1 base at V and 8 bases at J, with 11 bases in the middle. CDR3 nucleotide sequence: TGCAGTGCTAGAGCTAGACAGACCGAAGCTTTCTTT. Translating it yields CSARARQTEAFF.

This chain connects TRBV20-1 to TRBJ2-7; the D gene is possibly TRBD2 (6 bases). The germline CDR1 and CDR2 sequences are DFQATT and SNEGSKA (reference sequence). The CDR3 loop spans 11 amino acids. Trimming pared 6 bases from V and 6 bases from J, leaving 12 bases between. CDR3: CSARAGPEQYF. In DNA, the CDR3 is TGCAGTGCCCGGGCGGGGCCCGAGCAGTACTTC.

The J gene is TRBJ1-1, the V gene TRBV7-6; weak D call: TRBD1 (6 bases). The CDR3 totals 15 residues. The V gene lost 3 bases and the J gene lost 6 bases, with 17 bases spanning the gap. Germline CDR1 reads SGHVS; CDR2 reads FNYEAQ. The CDR3 sequence: CASSFNREKRAEAFF. In DNA, the CDR3 is TGTGCCAGCAGCTTTAACAGGGAAAAGAGGGCTGAAGCTTTCTTT.

This clonotype was seen repeatedly, ten times or more. The CDR3 spells CASSSSWGAADTQYF. The CDR3 region has the DNA TGTGCCAGCAGCTCTTCCTGGGGCGCGGCAGATACGCAGTATTTT. V is TRBV7-2 and J is TRBJ2-3, with D perhaps matching TRBD1 (5 bases). V was shortened by 4 bases and J by 4 bases, with 15 bases between the two germline ends. Germline CDR1 is SGHTA and CDR2 is FQGNSA. This CDR3 is built from 15 residues.

The sample holds one count of this clonotype. The chain is built from TRBV4-2 and TRBJ2-7; TRBD2 agrees at 10 bases. V was pared by 3 bases and J by 4 bases, with 9 bases of the junction left unmatched. The CDR3 contains 16 residues. Germline V gives CDR1 LGHNA, CDR2 YNFKEQ. The CDR3 reads CASSQAPLAGIYEQYF. The CDR3 DNA sequence: TGTGCCAGCAGCCAGGCTCCACTAGCGGGGATTTACGAGCAGTACTTC.

This chain connects TRBV5-1 to TRBJ2-5; the D gene is possibly TRBD2 (5 bases). Germline loops: CDR1 SGHRS, CDR2 YFSETQ. The CDR3 loop spans 15 amino acids. Trimming cost V 4 bases and J 0 bases, with 13 bases left between them. For the CDR3, the DNA is TGCGCCAGCAGCAGCGTAGAGGGTTACCAAGAGACCCAGTACTTC. Encoded protein: CASSSVEGYQETQYF.

J is TRBJ1-4 and V is TRBV12-5, with TRBD1 matching 8 bases. The V gene end was trimmed by 5 bases and the J gene end by 0 bases; junction bases not matched to a gene: 8. The CDR3 contains 17 residues. Germline V gives CDR1 LGHNT, CDR2 FRNRAP. CDR3 amino acids: CASGEDRDYPTNEKLFF. The DNA for the CDR3 is TGTGCTAGTGGTGAGGACAGGGATTATCCAACTAATGAAAAACTGTTTTTT.

This clonotype has more than one count but fewer than ten. This chain links TRBV7-2 with TRBJ2-7; TRBD2 is a possible D gene (5 bases). Per the germline V gene, CDR1 is SGHTA and CDR2 is FQGNSA. The CDR3 runs to 14 residues. V lost 1 base and J 4 bases, leaving 11 bases between the germline ends. The CDR3 DNA reads TGTGCCAGCAGCTTAGATATGAGCGGATACGAGCAGTACGTC. Translation: CASSLDMSGYEQYV.

Here the CDR3 DNA reads TGTGCCAGCAGTGCTCCGAGGACAGGGAAGTCCTACGAGCAGTACGTC. Its translation: CASSAPRTGKSYEQYV. The chain links TRBV28 to TRBJ2-7, with 8 bases identical to TRBD1. Trimming took 5 bases from V and 1 from J; bases not matched to a gene: 10. Germline loops: CDR1 MDHEN, CDR2 SYDVKM. The CDR3 has 16 residues.

The gene calls are TRBV7-6 and TRBJ2-7; TRBD2 is a possible D gene (7 bases). Germline V gene lookup returns CDR1 SGHVS and CDR2 FNYEAQ. CDR3 length: 13 amino acids. V was pared by 5 bases and J by 6 bases, with 14 bases between. CDR3 DNA sequence: TGTGCCAGCAGCCAGAAGAGGGGGGGCGAGCAGTACTTC. Amino acids: CASSQKRGGEQYF.

The rearrangement links TRBV6-5 to TRBJ2-3, with D perhaps being TRBD1 or TRBD2 (5 bases each). The CDR3 contains 16 residues. CDR1 and CDR2 (germline): MNHEY, SVGAGI. The V end lost 4 bases, the J end lost 4 bases, and 18 bases lay between the germline ends. CDR3 in amino acids: CASSLLRMQGPDTQYF. As DNA, the CDR3 is TGTGCCAGCAGTTTGCTGCGGATGCAGGGACCAGATACGCAGTATTTT.

V usage is TRBV11-2 and J usage is TRBJ1-1, with D unclear. CDR3 length: 15 residues. V lost 3 bases to trimming and J lost 2 bases, with 13 bases between them. Germline V gene sequence: CDR1 SGHAT, CDR2 FQNNGV. The CDR3 sequence: CASSFRPDANTEAFF. The CDR3 DNA reads TGTGCCAGCAGCTTTCGTCCTGATGCTAACACTGAAGCTTTCTTT. Variable domain in full (rest from reference TRBV11-2 and TRBJ1-1): EAGVAQSPRYKIIEKRQSVAFWCNPISGHATLYWYQQILGQGPKLLIQFQNNGVVDDSQLPKDRFSAERLKGVDSTLKIQPAKLEDSAVYLCASSFRPDANTEAFFGQGTRLTVV.

This clonotype has just a few counts. The rearrangement links TRBV29-1 to TRBJ1-1, with 8 bases matching TRBD1. This CDR3 comprises 13 residues. The junction had 6 bases not matched to a gene; V was cut back by 6 bases and J by 3 bases. CDR1 is SQVTM, CDR2 ANQGSEA, per germline. CDR3 sequence reads: CSVQGTGHTEAFF. The CDR3 bases are TGCAGCGTCCAAGGGACAGGCCACACTGAAGCTTTCTTT.

In its sample, this clonotype was seen many times. This chain connects TRBV7-2 to TRBJ1-6; 9 bases agree with TRBD1. The CDR3 totals 15 residues. Trimming took 5 bases from V and 9 from J; bases not matched to a gene: 8. Germline V gene sequence: CDR1 SGHTA, CDR2 FQGNSA. CDR3 region: CASSTPTGGGSPLHF. DNA of the CDR3: TGTGCCAGCAGCACCCCGACAGGGGGAGGTTCACCCCTCCACTTT.

This clonotype showed up just a few times. V and J are TRBV6-5 and TRBJ2-7; 10 bases are a match to TRBD1. The CDR3 has 14 amino acids. Looked up from germline, CDR1 is MNHEY and CDR2 is SVGAGI. With 6 bases clipped from V and 9 bases from J, the junction kept 11 bases outside the gene matches. The CDR3 sequence is CASSPDRGQVGQYV. CDR3 sequence (DNA): TGTGCCAGCAGCCCCGACAGGGGGCAAGTGGGGCAGTACGTC.

This clonotype was picked up a small number of times. The chain carries TRBV5-6 and TRBJ2-5, with D possibly being TRBD1 or TRBD2 (6 bases each). The CDR3 runs to 15 residues. CDR1 and CDR2 (germline): SGHDT, YYEEEE. The V gene lost 4 bases and the J gene lost 6 bases, with 19 bases spanning the gap. This CDR3 is CASSPGDGGAKTQYF. The DNA for the CDR3 is TGTGCCAGCAGCCCCGGGGACGGGGGCGCGAAGACCCAGTACTTC.

V is TRBV5-6 and J is TRBJ1-2, with 9 positions matching TRBD1. The V gene end was trimmed by 3 bases and the J gene end by 6 bases; junction bases not matched to a gene: 6. CDR3 length: 14 residues. Germline values: CDR1 SGHDT, CDR2 YYEEEE. CDR3: CASSWGQGQNGYTF. The DNA of the CDR3 is TGTGCCAGCAGCTGGGGACAGGGTCAGAATGGCTACACCTTC.

The gene calls are TRBV6-6 and TRBJ1-1, with no clear D. The CDR3 length is 15 residues. V lost 4 bases, J lost 3 bases, and 15 bases lay in between. Germline V CDR1 and CDR2: MNHNY, SVGAGI (reference sequence). The CDR3: CASSLPKASDTEAFF. In nucleotides, the CDR3 is TGTGCCAGCAGTTTACCTAAGGCCTCGGACACTGAAGCTTTCTTT.

This clonotype was detected many times. This chain uses TRBV7-6 with TRBJ2-3, with 7 nucleotides matching TRBD1. The CDR3 contains 18 residues. The germline gives CDR1 SGHVS, CDR2 FNYEAQ. V gave up 4 bases and J gave up 3 bases; unmatched junction bases: 16. The CDR3 nucleotides are TGTGCCAGCAGCTCCCATCCCACAGGGGTGAGGAGGACAGATACGCAGTATTTT. Residues: CASSSHPTGVRRTDTQYF.

This clonotype was counted ten times or more. The rearrangement links TRBV4-2 to TRBJ2-1; D uncertain. Germline CDR1 LGHNA, CDR2 YNFKEQ. The ends were cut back, 1 base at V and 7 bases at J, with 5 bases in the middle. The CDR3 length is 12 residues. Here the CDR3 reads CASSQAENEQFF. The CDR3 DNA sequence: TGTGCCAGCAGCCAAGCCGAGAATGAGCAGTTCTTC.

This clonotype was seen only a few times. This sequence joins TRBV6-2 or TRBV6-3 and TRBJ2-7, with TRBD2 matching 9 bases. This CDR3 contains 15 residues. The germline V gene encodes CDR1 MNHEY and CDR2 SVGEGT. With V trimmed by 1 base and J by 7 bases, 8 bases remained unmatched. CDR3: CASSYYAGGPGEQYV. CDR3 nucleotide sequence: TGTGCCAGCAGTTACTATGCGGGGGGGCCGGGGGAGCAGTACGTC.

This clonotype has just a few counts. V and J are TRBV12-3 or TRBV12-4 and TRBJ2-5; the D gene could be TRBD1 or TRBD2 (5 bases each). The CDR3 spans 14 residues. The V end lost 5 bases, the J end lost 4 bases, and 14 bases lay between the germline ends. CDR3 amino acids: CASSNEGTRETQYF. For the CDR3, the DNA is TGTGCCAGCAGTAACGAAGGGACCCGAGAGACCCAGTACTTC.

The chain combines TRBV29-1 with TRBJ1-1; D is possibly TRBD1 (5 bases). The germline V gene has CDR1 SQVTM and CDR2 ANQGSEA. Trimming stripped 1 base from V and 7 bases from J, with 16 bases between. The length of the CDR3 is 14 residues. This CDR3 reads CSVEVRGGAVEAFF. The CDR3 DNA follows: TGCAGCGTTGAAGTGCGCGGGGGTGCGGTTGAAGCTTTCTTT.

This chain uses TRBV14 with TRBJ2-7; D not resolved. Germline lookup yields CDR1 SGHDN and CDR2 FVKESK. Trimming cost V 0 bases and J 3 bases, with 6 bases left between them. The CDR3 consists of 13 residues. DNA of the CDR3: TGTGCCAGCAGCCAAGATTGGGTCTACGAGCAGTACTTC. Its translation: CASSQDWVYEQYF. The whole variable domain, filled in from reference TRBV14 and TRBJ2-7, reads EAGVTQFPSHSVIEKGQTVTLRCDPISGHDNLYWYRRVMGKEIKFLLHFVKESKQDESGMPNNRFLAERTGGTYSTLKVQPAELEDSGVYFCASSQDWVYEQYFGPGTRLTVT.